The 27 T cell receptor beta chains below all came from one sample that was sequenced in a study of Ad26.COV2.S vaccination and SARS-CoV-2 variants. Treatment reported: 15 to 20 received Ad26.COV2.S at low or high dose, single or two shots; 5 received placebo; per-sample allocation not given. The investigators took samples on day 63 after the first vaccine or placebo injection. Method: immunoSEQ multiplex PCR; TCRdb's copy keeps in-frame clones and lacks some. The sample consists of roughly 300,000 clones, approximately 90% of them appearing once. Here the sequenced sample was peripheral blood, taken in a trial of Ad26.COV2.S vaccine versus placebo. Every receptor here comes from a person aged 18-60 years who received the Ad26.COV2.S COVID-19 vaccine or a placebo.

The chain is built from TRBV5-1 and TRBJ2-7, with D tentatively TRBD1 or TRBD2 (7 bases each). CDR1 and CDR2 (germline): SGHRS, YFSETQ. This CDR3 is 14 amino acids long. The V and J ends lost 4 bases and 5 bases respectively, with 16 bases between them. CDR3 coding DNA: TGCGCCAGCAGCAGCGGGACAGCCCTCAACGAGCAGTACTTC. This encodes CASSSGTALNEQYF. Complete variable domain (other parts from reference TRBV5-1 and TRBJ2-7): KAGVTQTPRYLIKTRGQQVTLSCSPISGHRSVSWYQQTPGQGLQFLFEYFSETQRNKGNFPGRFSGRQFSNSRSEMNVSTLELGDSALYLCASSSGTALNEQYFGPGTRLTVT.

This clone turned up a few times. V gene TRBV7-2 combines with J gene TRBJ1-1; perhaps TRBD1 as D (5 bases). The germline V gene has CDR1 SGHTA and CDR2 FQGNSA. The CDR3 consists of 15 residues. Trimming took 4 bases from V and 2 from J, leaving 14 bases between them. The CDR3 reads CASSYSPTVNTEAFF. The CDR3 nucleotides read TGTGCCAGCAGCTATTCCCCGACAGTTAACACTGAAGCTTTCTTT.

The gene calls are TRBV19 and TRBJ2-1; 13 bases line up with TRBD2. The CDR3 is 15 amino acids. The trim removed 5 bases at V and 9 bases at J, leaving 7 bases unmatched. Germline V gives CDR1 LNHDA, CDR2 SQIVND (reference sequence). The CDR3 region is CASSGTSGTPREQFF. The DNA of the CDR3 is TGTGCCAGTAGTGGGACTAGCGGGACTCCCCGTGAGCAGTTCTTC.

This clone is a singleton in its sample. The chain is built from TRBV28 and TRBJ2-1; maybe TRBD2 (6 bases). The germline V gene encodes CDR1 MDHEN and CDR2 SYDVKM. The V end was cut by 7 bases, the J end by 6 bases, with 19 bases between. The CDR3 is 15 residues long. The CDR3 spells CASTRPGSRGNEQFF. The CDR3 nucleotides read TGTGCCAGCACCCGACCCGGGAGTAGGGGCAATGAGCAGTTCTTC. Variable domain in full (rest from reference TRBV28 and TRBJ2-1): DVKVTQSSRYLVKRTGEKVFLECVQDMDHENMFWYRQDPGLGLRLIYFSYDVKMKEKGDIPEGYSVSREKKERFSLILESASTNQTSMYLCASTRPGSRGNEQFFGPGTRLTVL.

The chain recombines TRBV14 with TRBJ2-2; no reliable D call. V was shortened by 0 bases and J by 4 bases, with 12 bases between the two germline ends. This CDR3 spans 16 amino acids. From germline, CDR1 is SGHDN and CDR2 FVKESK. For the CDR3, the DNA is TGTGCCAGCAGCCAAGAGGGATCCCGGGTCACCGGGGAGCTGTTTTTT. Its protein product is CASSQEGSRVTGELFF. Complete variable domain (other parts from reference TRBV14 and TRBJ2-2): EAGVTQFPSHSVIEKGQTVTLRCDPISGHDNLYWYRRVMGKEIKFLLHFVKESKQDESGMPNNRFLAERTGGTYSTLKVQPAELEDSGVYFCASSQEGSRVTGELFFGEGSRLTVL.

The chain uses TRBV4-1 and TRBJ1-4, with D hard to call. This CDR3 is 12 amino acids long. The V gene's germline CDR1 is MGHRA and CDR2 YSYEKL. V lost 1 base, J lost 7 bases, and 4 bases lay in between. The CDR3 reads CASSQVPEKLFF. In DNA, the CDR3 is TGCGCCAGCAGCCAAGTGCCTGAAAAACTGTTTTTT.

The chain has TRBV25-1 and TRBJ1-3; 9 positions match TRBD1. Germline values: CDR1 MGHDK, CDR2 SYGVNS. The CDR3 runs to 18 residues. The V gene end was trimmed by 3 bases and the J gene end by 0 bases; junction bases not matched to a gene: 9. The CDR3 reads CASSDPGQGLISGNTIYF. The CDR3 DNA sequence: TGTGCCAGCAGTGATCCGGGACAGGGTTTAATCTCTGGAAACACCATATATTTT.

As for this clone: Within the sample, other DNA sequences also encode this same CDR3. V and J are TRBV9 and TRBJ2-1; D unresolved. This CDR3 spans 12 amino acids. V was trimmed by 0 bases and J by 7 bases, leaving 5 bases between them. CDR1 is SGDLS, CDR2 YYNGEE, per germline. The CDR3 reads CASSVEGNEQFF. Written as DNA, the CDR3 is TGTGCCAGCAGCGTAGAAGGGAATGAGCAGTTCTTC.

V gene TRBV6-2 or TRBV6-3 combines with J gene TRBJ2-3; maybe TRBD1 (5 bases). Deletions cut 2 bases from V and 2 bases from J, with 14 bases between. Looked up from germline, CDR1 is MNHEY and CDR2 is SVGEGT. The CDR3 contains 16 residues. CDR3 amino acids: CASSYPAGKTTDTQYF. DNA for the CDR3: TGTGCCAGCAGTTACCCGGCAGGGAAGACCACAGATACGCAGTATTTT.

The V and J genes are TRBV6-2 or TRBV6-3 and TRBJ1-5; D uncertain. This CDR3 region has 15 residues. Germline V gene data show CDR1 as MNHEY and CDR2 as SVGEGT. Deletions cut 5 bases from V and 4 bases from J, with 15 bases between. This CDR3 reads CASSKSDGVNQPQHF. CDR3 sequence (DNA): TGTGCCAGCAGTAAAAGCGACGGGGTGAATCAGCCCCAGCATTTT.

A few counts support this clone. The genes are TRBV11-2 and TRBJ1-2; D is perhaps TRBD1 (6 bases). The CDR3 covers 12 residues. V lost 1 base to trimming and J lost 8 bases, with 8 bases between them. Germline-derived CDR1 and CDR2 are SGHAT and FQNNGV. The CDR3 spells CASSLGGLGYTF. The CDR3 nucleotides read TGTGCCAGCAGCTTAGGGGGGCTGGGCTACACCTTC.

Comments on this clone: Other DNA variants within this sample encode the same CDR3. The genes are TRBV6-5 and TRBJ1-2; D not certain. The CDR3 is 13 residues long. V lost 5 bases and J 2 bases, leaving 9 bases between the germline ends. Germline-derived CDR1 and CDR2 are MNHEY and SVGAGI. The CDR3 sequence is CASSPRSNYGYTF. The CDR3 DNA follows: TGTGCCAGCAGTCCCCGATCAAACTATGGCTACACCTTC.

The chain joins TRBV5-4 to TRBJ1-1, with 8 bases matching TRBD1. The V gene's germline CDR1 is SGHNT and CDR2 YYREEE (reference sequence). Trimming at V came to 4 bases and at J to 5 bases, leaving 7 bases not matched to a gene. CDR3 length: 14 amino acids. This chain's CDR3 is CASSGDRGWTEAFF. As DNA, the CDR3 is TGTGCCAGCAGCGGCGACAGGGGATGGACTGAAGCTTTCTTT.

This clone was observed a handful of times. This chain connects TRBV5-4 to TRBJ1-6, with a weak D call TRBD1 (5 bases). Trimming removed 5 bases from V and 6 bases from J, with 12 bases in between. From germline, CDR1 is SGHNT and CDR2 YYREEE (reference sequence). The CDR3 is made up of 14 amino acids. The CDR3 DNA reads TGTGCCAGCAGTCACCCAGGGTTTAATTCACCCCTCCACTTT. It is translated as CASSHPGFNSPLHF. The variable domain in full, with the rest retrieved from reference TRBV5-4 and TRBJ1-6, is ETGVTQSPTHLIKTRGQQVTLRCSSQSGHNTVSWYQQALGQGPQFIFQYYREEENGRGNFPPRFSGLQFPNYSSELNVNALELDDSALYLCASSHPGFNSPLHFGNGTRLTVT.

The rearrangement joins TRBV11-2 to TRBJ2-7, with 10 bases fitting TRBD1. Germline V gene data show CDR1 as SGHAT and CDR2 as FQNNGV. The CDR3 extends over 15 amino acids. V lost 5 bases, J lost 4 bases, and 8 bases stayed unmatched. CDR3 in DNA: TGTGCCAGCAGCCCGCCCGGGACAGGGGCTTACGAGCAGTACTTC. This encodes CASSPPGTGAYEQYF.

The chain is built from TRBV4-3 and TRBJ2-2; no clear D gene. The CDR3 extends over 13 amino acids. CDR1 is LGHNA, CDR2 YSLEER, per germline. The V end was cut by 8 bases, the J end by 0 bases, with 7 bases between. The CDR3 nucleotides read TGCGCCAGCGGGTATCCGAACACCGGGGAGCTGTTTTTT. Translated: CASGYPNTGELFF.

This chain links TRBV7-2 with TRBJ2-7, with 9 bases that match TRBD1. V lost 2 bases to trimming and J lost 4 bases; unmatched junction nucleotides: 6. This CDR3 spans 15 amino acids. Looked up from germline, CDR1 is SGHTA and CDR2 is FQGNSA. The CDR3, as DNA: TGTGCCAGCAGCTTACCGGGACAGGGACCTTACGAGCAGTACTTC. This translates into CASSLPGQGPYEQYF.

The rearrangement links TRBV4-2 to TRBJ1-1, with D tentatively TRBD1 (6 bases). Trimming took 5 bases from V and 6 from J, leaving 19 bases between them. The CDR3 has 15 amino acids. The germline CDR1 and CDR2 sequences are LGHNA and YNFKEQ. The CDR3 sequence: CASSARTGLYSEAFF. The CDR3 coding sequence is TGTGCCAGCAGCGCACGAACAGGGCTTTATTCTGAAGCTTTCTTT.

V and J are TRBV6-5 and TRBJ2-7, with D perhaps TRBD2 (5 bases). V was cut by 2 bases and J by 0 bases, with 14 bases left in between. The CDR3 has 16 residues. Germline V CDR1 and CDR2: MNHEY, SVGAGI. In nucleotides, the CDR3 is TGTGCCAGCAGTTACGCGCCGGGATTGAACTCCTACGAGCAGTACTTC. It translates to CASSYAPGLNSYEQYF.

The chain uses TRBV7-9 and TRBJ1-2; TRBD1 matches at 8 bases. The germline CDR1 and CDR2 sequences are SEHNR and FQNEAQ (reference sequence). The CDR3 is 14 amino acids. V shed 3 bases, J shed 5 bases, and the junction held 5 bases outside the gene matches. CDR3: CASSFPTGVYGYTF. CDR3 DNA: TGTGCCAGCAGCTTTCCGACAGGGGTTTATGGCTACACCTTC.

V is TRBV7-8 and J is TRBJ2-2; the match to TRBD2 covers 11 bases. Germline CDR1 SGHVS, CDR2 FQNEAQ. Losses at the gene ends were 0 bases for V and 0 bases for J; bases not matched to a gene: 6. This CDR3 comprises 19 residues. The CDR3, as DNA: TGTGCCAGCAGCTTAGCTCTAGCGGGGGGCCGCGCGAACACCGGGGAGCTGTTTTTT. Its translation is CASSLALAGGRANTGELFF.

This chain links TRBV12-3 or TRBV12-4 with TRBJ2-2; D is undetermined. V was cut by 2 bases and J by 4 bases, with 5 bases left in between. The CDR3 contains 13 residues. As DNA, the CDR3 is TGTGCCAGCAGTTTAACGAGCACCGGGGAGCTGTTTTTT. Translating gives CASSLTSTGELFF.

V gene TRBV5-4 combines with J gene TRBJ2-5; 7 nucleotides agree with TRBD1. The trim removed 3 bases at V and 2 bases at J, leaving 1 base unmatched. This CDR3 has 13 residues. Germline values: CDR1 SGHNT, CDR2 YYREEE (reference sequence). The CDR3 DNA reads TGTGCCAGCAGCTCGGGACAGCAAGAGACCCAGTACTTC. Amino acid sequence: CASSSGQQETQYF.

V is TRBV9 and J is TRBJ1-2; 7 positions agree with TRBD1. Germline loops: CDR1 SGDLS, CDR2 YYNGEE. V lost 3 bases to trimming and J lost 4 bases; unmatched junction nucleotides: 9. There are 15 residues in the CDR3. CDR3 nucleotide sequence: TGTGCCAGCAGCGCAGACCTGACAGGGACCTATGGCTACACCTTC. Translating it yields CASSADLTGTYGYTF.

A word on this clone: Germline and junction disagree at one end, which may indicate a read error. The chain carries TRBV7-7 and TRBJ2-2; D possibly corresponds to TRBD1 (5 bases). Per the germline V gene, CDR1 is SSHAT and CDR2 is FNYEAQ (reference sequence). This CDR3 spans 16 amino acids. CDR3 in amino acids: CASSPTATANTGELFF. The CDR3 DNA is TGTGCTAGCAGCCCGACAGCGACAGCGAACACCGGGGAGCTGTTTTTT.

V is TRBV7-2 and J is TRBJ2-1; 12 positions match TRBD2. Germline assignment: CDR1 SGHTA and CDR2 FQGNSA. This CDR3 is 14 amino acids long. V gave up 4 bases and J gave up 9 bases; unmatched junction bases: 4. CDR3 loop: CASSSSGGATEQFF. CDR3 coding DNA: TGTGCCAGCAGCTCTAGCGGGGGGGCCACTGAGCAGTTCTTC.

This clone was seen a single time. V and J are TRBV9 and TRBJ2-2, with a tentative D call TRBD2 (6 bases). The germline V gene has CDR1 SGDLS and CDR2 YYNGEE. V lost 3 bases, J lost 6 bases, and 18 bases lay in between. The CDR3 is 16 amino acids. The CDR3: CASSAGTGLVSGELFF. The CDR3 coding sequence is TGTGCCAGCAGCGCGGGGACTGGGTTAGTGTCCGGGGAGCTGTTTTTT.